This entry features one TCR beta chain sequence. These data are taken from a study of blood T cell repertoires in COVID-19. Study-wide context: COVID-19 samples collected from the United States, Italy and Spain covered acute and convalescent phases. The analysed material was cDNA or gDNA that came from T cells, B-cell-depleted T cells, or PBMCs.

The germline gives CDR1 SGHNT, CDR2 YENEEA. Trimming cost V 6 bases and J 8 bases, with 16 bases left between them. This CDR3 has 13 residues. The authors' processing: Researchers report that nucleated cell counts were estimated from reference gene primer amplification. Only in-frame clones appear in the TCRdb table, and some are missing; sequencing was by immunoSEQ multiplex PCR. That table supplies the V and J calls and clone size; D and trimming were determined from the DNA. The sample has about 260,000 clones, around 80% seen once. The chain carries TRBV11-3 and TRBJ1-1; maybe TRBD1 (5 bases). The receptor's source is a man in his sixties with acute or convalescent COVID-19. Input material: peripheral blood. As DNA, the CDR3 is TGTGCCAGCAGTCGGGACGAAGGAGGGGAAGCTTTCTTT. Translation: CASSRDEGGEAFF.